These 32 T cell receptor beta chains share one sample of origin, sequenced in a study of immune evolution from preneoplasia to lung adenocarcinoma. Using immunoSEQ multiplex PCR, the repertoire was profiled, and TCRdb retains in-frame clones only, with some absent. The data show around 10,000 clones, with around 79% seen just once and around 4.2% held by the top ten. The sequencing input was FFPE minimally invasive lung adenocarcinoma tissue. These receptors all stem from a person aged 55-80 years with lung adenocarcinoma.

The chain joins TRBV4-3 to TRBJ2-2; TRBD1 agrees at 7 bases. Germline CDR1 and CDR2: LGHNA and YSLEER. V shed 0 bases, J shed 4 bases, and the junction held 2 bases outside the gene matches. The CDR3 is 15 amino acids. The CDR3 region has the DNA TGCGCCAGCAGCCAAGATTACAGGGGCACCGGGGAGCTGTTTTTT. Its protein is CASSQDYRGTGELFF.

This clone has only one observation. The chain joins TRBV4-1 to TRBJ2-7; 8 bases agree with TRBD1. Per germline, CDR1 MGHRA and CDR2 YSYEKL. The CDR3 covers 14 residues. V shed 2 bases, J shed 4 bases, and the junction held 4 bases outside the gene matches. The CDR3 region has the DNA TGCGCCAGCAGCCAACCGAGACAGGGGTACGAGCAGTACTTC. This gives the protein CASSQPRQGYEQYF.

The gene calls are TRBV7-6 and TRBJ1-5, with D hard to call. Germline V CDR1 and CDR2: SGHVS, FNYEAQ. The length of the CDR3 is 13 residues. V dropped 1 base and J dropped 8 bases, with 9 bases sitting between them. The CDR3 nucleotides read TGTGCCAGCAGCTTAGGGCCGGGTGAGCCCCAGCATTTT. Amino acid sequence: CASSLGPGEPQHF.

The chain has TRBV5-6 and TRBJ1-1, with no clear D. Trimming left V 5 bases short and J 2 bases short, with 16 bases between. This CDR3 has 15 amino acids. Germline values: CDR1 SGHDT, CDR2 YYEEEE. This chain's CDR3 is CASSLLRDLNTEAFF. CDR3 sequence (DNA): TGTGCCAGCAGTTTGCTCCGGGATCTAAACACTGAAGCTTTCTTT.

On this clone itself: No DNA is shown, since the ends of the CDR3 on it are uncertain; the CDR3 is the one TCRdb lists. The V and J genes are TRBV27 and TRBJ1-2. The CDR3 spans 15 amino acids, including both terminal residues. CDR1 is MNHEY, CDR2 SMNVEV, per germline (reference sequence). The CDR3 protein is CASSSSNQDSAGYTF.

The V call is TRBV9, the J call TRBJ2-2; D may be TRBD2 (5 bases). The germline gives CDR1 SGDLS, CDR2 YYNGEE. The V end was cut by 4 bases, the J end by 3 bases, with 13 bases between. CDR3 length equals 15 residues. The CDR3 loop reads CASSPRLLDTGELFF. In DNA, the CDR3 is TGTGCCAGCAGCCCCCGACTACTTGACACCGGGGAGCTGTTTTTT.

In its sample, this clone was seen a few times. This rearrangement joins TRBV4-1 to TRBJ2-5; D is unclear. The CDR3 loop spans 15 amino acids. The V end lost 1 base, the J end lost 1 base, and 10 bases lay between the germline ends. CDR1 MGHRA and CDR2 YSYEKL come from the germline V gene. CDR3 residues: CASSQAGQVQETQYF. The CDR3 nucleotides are TGCGCCAGCAGCCAAGCCGGTCAGGTCCAAGAGACCCAGTACTTC.

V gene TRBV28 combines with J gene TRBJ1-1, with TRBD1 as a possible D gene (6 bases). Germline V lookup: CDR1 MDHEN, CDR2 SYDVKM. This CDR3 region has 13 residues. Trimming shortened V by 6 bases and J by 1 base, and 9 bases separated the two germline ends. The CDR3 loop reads CASRGTSNTEAFF. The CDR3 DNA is TGTGCCAGCAGGGGGACATCGAACACTGAAGCTTTCTTT.

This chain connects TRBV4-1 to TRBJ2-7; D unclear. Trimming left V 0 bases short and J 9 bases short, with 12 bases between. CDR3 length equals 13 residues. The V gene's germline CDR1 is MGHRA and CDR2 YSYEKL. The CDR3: CASSQDPEEAQYF. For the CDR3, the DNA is TGCGCCAGCAGCCAAGATCCCGAAGAGGCGCAGTACTTC.

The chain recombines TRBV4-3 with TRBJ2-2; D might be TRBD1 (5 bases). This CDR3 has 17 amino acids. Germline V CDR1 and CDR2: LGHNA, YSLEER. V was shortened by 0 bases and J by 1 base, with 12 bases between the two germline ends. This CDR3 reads CASSQDLAGKNTGELFF. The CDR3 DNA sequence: TGCGCCAGCAGCCAAGATCTGGCAGGGAAGAACACCGGGGAGCTGTTTTTT.

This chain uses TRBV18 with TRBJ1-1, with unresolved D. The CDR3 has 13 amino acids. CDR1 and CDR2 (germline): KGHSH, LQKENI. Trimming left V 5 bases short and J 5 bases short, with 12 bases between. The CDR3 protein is CASSVGVRTEAFF. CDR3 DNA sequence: TGTGCCAGCTCAGTCGGGGTTAGGACTGAAGCTTTCTTT.

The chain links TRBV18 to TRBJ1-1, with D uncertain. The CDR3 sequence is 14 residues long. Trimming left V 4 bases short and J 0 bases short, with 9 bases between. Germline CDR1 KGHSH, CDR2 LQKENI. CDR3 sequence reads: CASSLEQLNTEAFF. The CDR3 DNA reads TGTGCCAGCTCACTAGAACAGTTGAACACTGAAGCTTTCTTT. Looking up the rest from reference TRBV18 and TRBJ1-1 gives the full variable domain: NAGVMQNPRHLVRRRGQEARLRCSPMKGHSHVYWYRQLPEEGLKFMVYLQKENIIDESGMPKERFSAEFPKEGPSILRIQQVVRGDSAAYFCASSLEQLNTEAFFGQGTRLTVV.

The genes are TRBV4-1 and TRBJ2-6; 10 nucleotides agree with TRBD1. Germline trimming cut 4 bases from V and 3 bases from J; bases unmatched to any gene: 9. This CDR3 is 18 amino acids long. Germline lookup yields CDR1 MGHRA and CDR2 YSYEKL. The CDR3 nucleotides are TGCGCCAGCAGCCCACCGGGACAGGGGCTCGGTGGGGCCAACGTCCTGACTTTC. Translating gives CASSPPGQGLGGANVLTF.

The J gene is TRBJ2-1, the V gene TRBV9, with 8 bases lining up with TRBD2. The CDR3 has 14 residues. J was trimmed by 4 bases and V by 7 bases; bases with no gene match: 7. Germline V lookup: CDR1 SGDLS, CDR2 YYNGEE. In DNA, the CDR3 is TGTGCCAGCCCCCCGGGACTAGATTACAATGAGCAGTTCTTC. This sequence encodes CASPPGLDYNEQFF.

In nucleotides, the CDR3 is TGTGCCAGCACAGGGGGTTGGGATCAGCCCCAGCATTTT. Translated, it gives CASTGGWDQPQHF. The chain employs TRBV28 and TRBJ1-5, with 7 positions matching TRBD1. V lost 7 bases and J lost 5; bases outside the gene matches: 5. The CDR3 spans 13 residues. Germline-derived CDR1 and CDR2 are MDHEN and SYDVKM.

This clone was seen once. CDR3 amino acids: CASSKGHGGEKLFF. The CDR3 nucleotides are TGTGCCAGCAGCAAGGGACATGGGGGTGAAAAACTGTTTTTT. The J gene is TRBJ1-4, the V gene TRBV5-4; possible D gene TRBD1, 6 bases. In germline, CDR1 is SGHNT, CDR2 YYREEE (reference sequence). The V gene lost 4 bases and the J gene lost 7 bases, with 14 bases spanning the gap. CDR3 length: 14 amino acids.

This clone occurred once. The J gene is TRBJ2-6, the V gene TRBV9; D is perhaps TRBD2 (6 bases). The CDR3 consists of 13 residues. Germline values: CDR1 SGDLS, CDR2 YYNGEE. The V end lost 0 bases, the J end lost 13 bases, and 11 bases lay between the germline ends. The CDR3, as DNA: TGTGCCAGCAGCGTAGAGGGAGGTCGGGTCCTGACTTTC. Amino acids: CASSVEGGRVLTF.

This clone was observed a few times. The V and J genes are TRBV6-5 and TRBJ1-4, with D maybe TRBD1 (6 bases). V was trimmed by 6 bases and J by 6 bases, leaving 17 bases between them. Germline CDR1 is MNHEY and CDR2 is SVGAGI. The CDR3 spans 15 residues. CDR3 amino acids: CASSPAGAGDEKLFF. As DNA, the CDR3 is TGTGCCAGCAGCCCAGCAGGGGCTGGCGATGAAAAACTGTTTTTT.

The CDR3 reads CASSLGGLEASPYF. CDR3 DNA: TGTGCCAGCAGCTTAGGAGGACTAGAGGCGTCTCCGTACTTC. This chain connects TRBV7-2 to TRBJ2-5, with TRBD2 matching over 7 bases. The CDR3 runs 14 residues. Germline CDR1 reads SGHTA; CDR2 reads FQGNSA. J gave up 13 bases and V 1 base, and 12 bases lay outside the gene matches.

The CDR3 loop is CASSLLSGGDREPYGYTF. In nucleotides, the CDR3 is TGTGCCAGCAGCTTACTCTCCGGGGGGGACAGGGAACCCTATGGCTACACCTTC. The rearrangement uses TRBV5-6 and TRBJ1-2, with TRBD1 matching 9 bases. The length of the CDR3 is 18 residues. Looked up from germline, CDR1 is SGHDT and CDR2 is YYEEEE. V shed 2 bases, J shed 4 bases, and the junction held 15 bases outside the gene matches.

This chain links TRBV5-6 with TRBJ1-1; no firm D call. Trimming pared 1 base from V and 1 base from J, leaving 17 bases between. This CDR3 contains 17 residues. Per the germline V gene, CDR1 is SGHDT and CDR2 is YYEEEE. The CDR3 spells CASSLNFWAARNTEAFF. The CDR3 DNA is TGTGCCAGCAGCTTGAACTTCTGGGCAGCACGGAACACTGAAGCTTTCTTT.

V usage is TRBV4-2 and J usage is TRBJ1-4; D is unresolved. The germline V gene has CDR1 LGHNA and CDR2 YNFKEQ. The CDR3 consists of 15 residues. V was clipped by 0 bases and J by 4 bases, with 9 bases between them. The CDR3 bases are TGTGCCAGCAGCCAAGAAAGTATTTTTAATGAAAAACTGTTTTTT. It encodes CASSQESIFNEKLFF.

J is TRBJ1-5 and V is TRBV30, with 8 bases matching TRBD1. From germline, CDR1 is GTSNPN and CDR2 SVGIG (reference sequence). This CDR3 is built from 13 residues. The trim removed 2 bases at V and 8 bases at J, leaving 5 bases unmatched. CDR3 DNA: TGTGCCTGGAGTACGGACAGGGAGGAGCCCCAGCATTTT. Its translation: CAWSTDREEPQHF.

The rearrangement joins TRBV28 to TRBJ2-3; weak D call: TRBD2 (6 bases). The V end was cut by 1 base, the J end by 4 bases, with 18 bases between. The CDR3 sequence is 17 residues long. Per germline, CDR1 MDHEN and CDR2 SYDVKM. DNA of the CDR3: TGTGCCAGCAGTTTATACCAGGGAATCGGGGGAGCAGATACGCAGTATTTT. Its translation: CASSLYQGIGGADTQYF.

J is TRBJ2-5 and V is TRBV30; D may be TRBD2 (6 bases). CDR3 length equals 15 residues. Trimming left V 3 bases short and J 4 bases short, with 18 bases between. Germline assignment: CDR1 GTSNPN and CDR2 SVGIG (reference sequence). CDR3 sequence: CAWSEGSGVRETQYF. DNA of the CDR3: TGTGCCTGGAGCGAAGGTTCGGGGGTTCGAGAGACCCAGTACTTC. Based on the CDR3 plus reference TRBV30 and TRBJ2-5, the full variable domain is SQTIHQWPATLVQPVGSPLSLECTVEGTSNPNLYWYRQAAGRGLQLLFYSVGIGQISSEVPQNLSASRPQDRQFILSSKKLLLSDSGFYLCAWSEGSGVRETQYFGPGTRLLVL.

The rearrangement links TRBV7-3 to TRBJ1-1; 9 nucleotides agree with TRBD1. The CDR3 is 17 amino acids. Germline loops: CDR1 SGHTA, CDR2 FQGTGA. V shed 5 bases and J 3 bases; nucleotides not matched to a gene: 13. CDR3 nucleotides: TGTGCCAGCAGCCCCCGCCCCTTACAGGGGGCCGACACTGAAGCTTTCTTT. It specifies CASSPRPLQGADTEAFF.

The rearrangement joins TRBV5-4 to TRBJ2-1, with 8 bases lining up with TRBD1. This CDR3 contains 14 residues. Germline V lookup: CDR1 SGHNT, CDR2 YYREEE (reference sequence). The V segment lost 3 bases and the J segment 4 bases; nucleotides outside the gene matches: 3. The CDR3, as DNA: TGTGCCAGCAGCTCCACAGGGGGTTACAATGAGCAGTTCTTC. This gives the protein CASSSTGGYNEQFF.

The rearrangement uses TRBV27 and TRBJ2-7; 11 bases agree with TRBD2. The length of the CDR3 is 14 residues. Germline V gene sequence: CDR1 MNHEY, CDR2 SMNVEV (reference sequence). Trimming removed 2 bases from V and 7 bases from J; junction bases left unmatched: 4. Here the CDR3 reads CASSLLAGGREQYF. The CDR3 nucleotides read TGTGCCAGCAGTTTACTAGCGGGAGGTCGGGAGCAGTACTTC.

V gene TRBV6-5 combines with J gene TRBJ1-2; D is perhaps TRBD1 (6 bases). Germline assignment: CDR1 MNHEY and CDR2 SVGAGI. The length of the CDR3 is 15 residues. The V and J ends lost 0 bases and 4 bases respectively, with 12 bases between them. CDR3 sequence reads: CASSYSTDSFYGYTF. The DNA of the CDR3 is TGTGCCAGCAGTTACTCGACGGACAGCTTCTATGGCTACACCTTC.

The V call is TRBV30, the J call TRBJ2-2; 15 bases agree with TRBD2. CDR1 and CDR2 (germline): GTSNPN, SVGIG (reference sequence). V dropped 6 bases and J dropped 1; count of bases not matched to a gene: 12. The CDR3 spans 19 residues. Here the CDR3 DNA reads TGTGCCTGTTTCTCGGGGGGACTAGCGGGAGGACTGAACACCGGGGAGCTGTTTTTT. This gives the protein CACFSGGLAGGLNTGELFF.

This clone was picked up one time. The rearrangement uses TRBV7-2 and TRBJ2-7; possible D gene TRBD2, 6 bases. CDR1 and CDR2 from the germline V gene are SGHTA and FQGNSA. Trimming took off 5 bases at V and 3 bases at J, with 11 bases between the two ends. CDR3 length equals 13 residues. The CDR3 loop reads CASSLPSVYEQYF. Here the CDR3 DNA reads TGTGCCAGCAGCCTACCTAGCGTCTACGAGCAGTACTTC.

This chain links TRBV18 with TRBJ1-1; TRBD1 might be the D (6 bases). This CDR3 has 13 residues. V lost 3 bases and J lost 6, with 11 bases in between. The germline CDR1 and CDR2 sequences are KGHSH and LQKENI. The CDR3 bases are TGTGCCAGCTCACCGTACAGGGTTTCTGAAGCTTTCTTT. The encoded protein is CASSPYRVSEAFF.